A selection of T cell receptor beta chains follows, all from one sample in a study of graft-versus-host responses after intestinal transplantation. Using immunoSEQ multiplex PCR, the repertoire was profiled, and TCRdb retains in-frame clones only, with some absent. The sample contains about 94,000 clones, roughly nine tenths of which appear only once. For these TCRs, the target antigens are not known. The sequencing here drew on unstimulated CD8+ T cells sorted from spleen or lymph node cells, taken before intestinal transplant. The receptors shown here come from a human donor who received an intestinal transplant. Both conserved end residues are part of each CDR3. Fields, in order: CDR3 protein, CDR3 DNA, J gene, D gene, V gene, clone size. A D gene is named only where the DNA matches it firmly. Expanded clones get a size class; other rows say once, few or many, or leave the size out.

CASSDLGTGSGNTIYF,TGTGCCAGCAGTGATCTCGGGACAGGCTCTGGAAACACCATATATTTT,TRBJ1-3,TRBD1,TRBV2,-
CASSWGGGGSYEQYF,TGCGCCAGCAGCTGGGGTGGGGGGGGCTCCTACGAGCAGTACTTC,TRBJ2-7,TRBD2,TRBV5-1,-
CASTTGGNEQYF,TGTGCCAGCACAACAGGGGGGAACGAGCAGTACTTC,TRBJ2-7,TRBD1,TRBV6-6,-
CAWSVHGGATDTQYF,TGTGCCTGGAGTGTACATGGGGGGGCCACAGATACGCAGTATTTT,TRBJ2-3,-,TRBV30,-
CASSLASGGDQNIQYF,TGTGCCAGCAGCTTAGCCAGCGGGGGGGACCAAAACATTCAGTACTTC,TRBJ2-4,TRBD2,TRBV7-9,-
CAAAGGSSNEQFF,TGTGCAGCGGCGGGAGGGTCTAGCAATGAGCAGTTCTTC,TRBJ2-1,TRBD2,TRBV25-1,-
CASSSSSATNEKLFF,TGTGCCAGCAGCTCTTCGAGTGCAACTAATGAAAAACTGTTTTTT,TRBJ1-4,-,TRBV7-8,once
CASSLGTSSSWTQYF,TGTGCCAGCAGCTTAGGGACTAGCTCCTCCTGGACCCAGTACTTC,TRBJ2-5,TRBD2,TRBV7-8,-
CASRAGQGLWETQYF,TGTGCCAGCAGGGCGGGACAGGGGCTATGGGAGACCCAGTACTTC,TRBJ2-5,TRBD1,TRBV7-9,-
CASSLVGLARLSSYNEQFF,TGTGCCAGCAGCTTGGTGGGACTAGCGAGACTAAGCTCCTACAATGAGCAGTTCTTC,TRBJ2-1,TRBD2,TRBV5-5,-
CASSSGTEAFF,TGTGCCAGTAGTTCGGGTACTGAAGCTTTCTTT,TRBJ1-1,-,TRBV19,-
CASSRRGHANEQFF,TGTGCCAGCAGTCGCAGGGGTCATGCTAATGAGCAGTTCTTC,TRBJ2-1,-,TRBV27,-
CASSYSQGGGDEQYF,TGTGCCAGCAGTTACTCGCAGGGTGGAGGGGACGAGCAGTACTTC,TRBJ2-7,-,TRBV6-5,-
CASSLRGREQYF,TGTGCCAGCAGCTTAAGGGGGCGAGAGCAGTACTTC,TRBJ2-7,TRBD1,TRBV7-6,-
CASSLRGLVNTEAFF,TGTGCCAGCAGTTTAAGGGGGCTGGTGAACACTGAAGCTTTCTTT,TRBJ1-1,TRBD1,TRBV27,-
CASSYSRDEQYF,TGTGCCAGCAGTTACTCTCGAGACGAGCAGTACTTC,TRBJ2-7,-,TRBV6-5,few
CASSNRGEQYF,TGTGCCAGCAGCAACAGGGGCGAGCAGTACTTC,TRBJ2-7,TRBD1,TRBV28,-
CASSHGQSPGELFF,TGTGCCAGCAGCCATGGACAGTCGCCCGGGGAGCTGTTTTTT,TRBJ2-2,-,TRBV7-9,-
CASSFIAGGPYNEQFF,TGTGCCAGTAGTTTTATAGCGGGCGGCCCCTACAATGAGCAGTTCTTC,TRBJ2-1,TRBD2,TRBV19,-
CASSQDWGGYNEQFF,TGCGCCAGCAGCCAAGATTGGGGCGGTTACAATGAGCAGTTCTTC,TRBJ2-1,-,TRBV4-3,-
CASSPYPTSANPTWNEQFF,TGTGCCAGCAGTCCATACCCGACTAGCGCCAACCCTACGTGGAATGAGCAGTTCTTC,TRBJ2-1,TRBD2,TRBV28,-
CAWDQGNEQFF,TGTGCCTGGGACCAGGGCAATGAGCAGTTCTTC,TRBJ2-1,-,TRBV30,once
CASSLVGGGSYNEQFF,TGTGCCAGCAGTTTAGTTGGGGGAGGCTCCTACAATGAGCAGTTCTTC,TRBJ2-1,-,TRBV28,-
CASSEVGAPPFF,TGTGCCAGCAGTGAGGTTGGAGCCCCACCTTTCTTC,TRBJ2-7,-,TRBV6-1,-
CASSQDGGGGYTF,TGCGCCAGCAGCCAAGATGGCGGAGGGGGCTACACCTTC,TRBJ1-2,-,TRBV4-3,-
CASSSGDEQYF,TGTGCCAGCAGCTCAGGGGACGAGCAGTACTTC,TRBJ2-7,-,TRBV7-9,-
CASSLDRDTEAFF,TGTGCCAGCAGCTTGGACAGGGACACTGAAGCTTTCTTT,TRBJ1-1,-,TRBV5-5,-
CASSSRDLSYNEQFF,TGTGCCAGCAGCTCCCGGGACTTGTCCTACAATGAGCAGTTCTTC,TRBJ2-1,-,TRBV9,-
CASSSDLGQGYNEQFF,TGTGCCAGCAGTTCCGATTTGGGACAGGGGTACAATGAGCAGTTCTTC,TRBJ2-1,TRBD1,TRBV27,-
CASSPRTGGNYEQYF,TGTGCCAGCAGCCCTCGGACAGGGGGCAACTACGAGCAGTACTTC,TRBJ2-7,TRBD1,TRBV7-2,-
CASKGTGFITEAFF,TGTGCATCGAAAGGGACAGGGTTTATCACTGAAGCTTTCTTT,TRBJ1-1,TRBD1,TRBV12-5,-
CASSDAGGNGYTF,TGTGCCAGCAGTGATGCGGGAGGGAATGGCTACACCTTC,TRBJ1-2,-,TRBV2,-
CSVDGQGNYRDGYTF,TGCAGCGTCGACGGACAGGGTAACTATCGGGATGGCTACACCTTC,TRBJ1-2,TRBD1,TRBV29-1,-
CASSLTASSGANVLTF,TGCGCCAGCAGCTTGACTGCCTCCTCTGGGGCCAACGTCCTGACTTTC,TRBJ2-6,-,TRBV5-1,once
CAWNSIQGAQGYTF,TGTGCCTGGAACAGTATACAGGGGGCGCAGGGCTACACCTTC,TRBJ1-2,TRBD1,TRBV30,-
CASSPGAITYEQYF,TGTGCCAGCAGCCCAGGGGCAATAACCTACGAGCAGTACTTC,TRBJ2-7,-,TRBV7-6,-
CASSPRGHQPQHF,TGTGCCAGCAGTCCCAGGGGGCATCAGCCCCAGCATTTT,TRBJ1-5,TRBD1,TRBV7-2,-
CASSARSSGRPHFITGELFF,TGTGCCAGCAGCGCCCGTTCTAGCGGGAGACCCCACTTTATTACCGGGGAGCTGTTTTTT,TRBJ2-2,TRBD2,TRBV7-6,-
CASSQGDSWSYGYTF,TGCGCCAGCAGCCAAGGAGACAGTTGGTCCTATGGCTACACCTTC,TRBJ1-2,-,TRBV4-1,few